This TCR beta chain was captured in a study of T cell responses to AZD1222 COVID-19 vaccine (dated by TCRdb to about 2021). Concerning the study at large: AZD1222 recipients whose second dose came at about 4 weeks and those whose second dose came at about 12 weeks were combined into one group, since spike-specific TCR depth and breadth did not differ between the two schedules. TCR sequencing was performed for more than 230 trial participants, of whom approximately 200 were given two doses of AZD1222 and 26 were given two doses of MenACWY control vaccine. Enrollment into the trials was organized by age into subgroups of 18-55, 56-69 and 70-plus years, and those subgroups contained roughly 150, 30 and 60 TCR-sequenced participants, respectively.

To note about this clone: The antigen it recognizes is unknown. Within one base of it there is no much larger clone, and no base qualities were kept.

The CDR3 regions of human TCRbeta chains were analyzed by immunosequencing. The original pipeline was this. Repertoire TCRs were matched against a reference library of SARS-CoV-2-specific TCRs generated with the MIRA antigen-specificity platform. Breadth was defined as the fraction of unique TCRs that were SARS-CoV-2-associated, and depth was defined as the fraction of total T cells that were SARS-CoV-2-associated. Each spike-specific TCR was assigned to its reactive spike region and to a CD4 or CD8 class using the MIRA data. Log10-transformed breadth and depth values were compared by one-way ANOVA with Sidak's multiple comparisons tests. Imported from immuneACCESS, the table was reduced by TCRdb to in-frame sequences with V and J called. These copies leave out some clones; in studies compared against another copy, an unresolved V gene accounts for under half, and the cause of the remainder is not known. The DNA gave D and trimming, while V, J and clone size come from that table. Present in this sample are some 130,000 clones, 88% of which were seen just once. The top ten clonotypes cover roughly 7.4% of the sample.

Beyond this particular receptor, the publication reports: Because no day 14 peak-response samples were available, repertoires were characterized only after the peak T cell response. Most participants were white British and females outnumbered males, and the authors suggested that clonal diversity may have been underestimated. Vaccine-associated CD4 TCRs spanned the whole spike protein, with dominant responses in regions 160-218 and 743-854. Epitopes outside the regions mutated in the B.1.351 and B.1.1.7 variants were reportedly recognized by nearly half of the unique spike-specific TCRs. After two AZD1222 doses, both the breadth and the depth of spike-specific TCRs were significantly higher than at day 0 and than in MenACWY recipients. Conclusions about previously exposed vaccinees are limited because only a handful of AZD1222 recipients were SARS-CoV-2 seropositive at baseline. In the small 56-69-year group, the increase in depth fell short of significance, most likely because of low power.

The sample's time point label, in plain terms: baseline before first vaccination. Samples from vaccinated people were obtained from the UK trials COV001 and COV002, which included a single-blind randomized controlled phase 2/3 trial of AZD1222 (ChAdOx1 nCoV-19) in healthy adults. For TCRbeta chain sequencing, PBMC samples from trial participants were taken at day 0 and at day 28 after the second dose. The sample was peripheral blood, taken on day 0 of AZD1222 vaccination. The sequence was obtained from an adult in good health.

For the CDR3, the sequence is CASSRRGGSSGNTIYF. DNA sequence: TGTGCCAGCAGCCGCCGGGGGGGTAGCTCTGGAAACACCATATATTTT. The sequence links TRBV9 to TRBJ1-3, with a tentative D gene TRBD1 over 5 matching bases. The cysteine opens and the phenylalanine closes a CDR3 of 16 amino acids. CDR3 DNA only is kept here, 48 bases in frame from base 1. Relative to germline, V is 4 bases shorter and J is 0 bases shorter, with 14 bases between their ends. Via the germline V gene, CDR1 is SGDLS and CDR2 YYNGEE.